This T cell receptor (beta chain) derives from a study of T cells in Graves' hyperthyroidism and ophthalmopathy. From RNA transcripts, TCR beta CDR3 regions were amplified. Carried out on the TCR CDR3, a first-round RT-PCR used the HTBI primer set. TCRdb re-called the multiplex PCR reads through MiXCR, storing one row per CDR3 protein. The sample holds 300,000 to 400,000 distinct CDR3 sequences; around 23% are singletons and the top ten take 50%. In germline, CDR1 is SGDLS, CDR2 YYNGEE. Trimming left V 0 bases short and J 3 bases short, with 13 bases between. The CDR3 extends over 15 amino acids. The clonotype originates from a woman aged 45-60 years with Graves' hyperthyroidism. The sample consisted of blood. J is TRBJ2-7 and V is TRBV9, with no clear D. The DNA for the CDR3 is TGTGCCAGCAGCGTAGGTTGGGGTCAGATCTACGAGCAGTACTTC. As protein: CASSVGWGQIYEQYF.